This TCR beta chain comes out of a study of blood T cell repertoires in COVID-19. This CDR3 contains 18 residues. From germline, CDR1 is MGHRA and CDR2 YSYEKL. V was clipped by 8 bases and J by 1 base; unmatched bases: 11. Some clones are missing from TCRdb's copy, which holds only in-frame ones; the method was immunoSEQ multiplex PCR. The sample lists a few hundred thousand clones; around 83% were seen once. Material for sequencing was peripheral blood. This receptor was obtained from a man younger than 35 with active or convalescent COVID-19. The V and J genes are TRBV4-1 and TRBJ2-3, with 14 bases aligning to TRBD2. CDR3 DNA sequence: TGCGCCAGCGGGTCGACTAGCGGGAGGGTGAGGGGCACAGATACGCAGTATTTT. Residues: CASGSTSGRVRGTDTQYF.